A single sample gave rise to the 19 T cell receptor beta chains below, sequenced in a study of blood T cell repertoires in COVID-19. TCRdb's copy holds only in-frame clones and misses some; the assay was immunoSEQ multiplex PCR. The sample contains roughly 300,000 clones, approximately 80% of which appear only once. Material for sequencing was peripheral blood. These receptors originate from a woman in her fifties or sixties with active or convalescent COVID-19.

There are a few counts of this clone. The CDR3 region has the DNA TGTGCCAGCAACGGACAGGGTGGGACTGAAGCTTTCTTT. This translates into CASNGQGGTEAFF. The rearrangement uses TRBV27 and TRBJ1-1; 8 bases line up with TRBD1. The J segment lost 5 bases and the V segment lost 7 bases, leaving 6 bases of the junction unmatched. This CDR3 region has 13 residues. Germline V gene data show CDR1 as MNHEY and CDR2 as SMNVEV (reference sequence).

As to this clone: Additional DNA sequences in this sample encode the identical CDR3. The genes are TRBV9 and TRBJ2-5; D is ambiguous. The ends were cut back, 0 bases at V and 5 bases at J, with 5 bases in the middle. CDR3 length: 12 amino acids. From germline, CDR1 is SGDLS and CDR2 YYNGEE. CDR3 coding DNA: TGTGCCAGCAGCGTAGCCGGGGAGACCCAGTACTTC. Protein product: CASSVAGETQYF. Looking up the rest from reference TRBV9 and TRBJ2-5 gives the full variable domain: DSGVTQTPKHLITATGQRVTLRCSPRSGDLSVYWYQQSLDQGLQFLIQYYNGEERAKGNILERFSAQQFPDLHSELNLSSLELGDSALYFCASSVAGETQYFGPGTRLLVL.

This sequence joins TRBV7-8 and TRBJ2-3, with 14 nucleotides matching TRBD2. CDR3 length: 17 amino acids. Germline CDR1 SGHVS, CDR2 FQNEAQ. With V trimmed by 5 bases and J by 3 bases, 7 bases remained unmatched. The CDR3 nucleotides are TGTGCCAGCAGCCCGGGGACTAGCGGGGGTTTAACAGATACGCAGTATTTT. This codes for CASSPGTSGGLTDTQYF.

The V call is TRBV10-3, the J call TRBJ2-1; D is possibly TRBD1 (5 bases). Germline V gives CDR1 ENHRY, CDR2 SYGVKD. V was shortened by 8 bases and J by 6 bases, with 14 bases between the two germline ends. CDR3 size: 13 residues. CDR3 DNA: TGTGCCATCGGACAAACTGCCCCCAATGAGCAGTTCTTC. This sequence encodes CAIGQTAPNEQFF.

In this sample, this clone turned up many times. This chain uses TRBV2 with TRBJ1-2, with 9 positions matching TRBD1. This CDR3 is 12 amino acids long. Germline CDR1 reads SNHLY; CDR2 reads FYNNEI. The J segment lost 10 bases and the V segment lost 5 bases, leaving 5 bases of the junction unmatched. CDR3 region: CASSPGQGFYTF. The CDR3 DNA reads TGTGCCAGCAGTCCGGGACAGGGCTTCTACACCTTC.

The chain couples TRBV27 to TRBJ2-3, with D maybe TRBD1 (5 bases). Germline V gene lookup returns CDR1 MNHEY and CDR2 SMNVEV (reference sequence). The CDR3 covers 15 residues. V was shortened by 10 bases and J by 6 bases, with 23 bases between the two germline ends. The CDR3 loop is CATSQVYSLEDTQYF. The DNA for the CDR3 is TGTGCCACCTCACAGGTGTACAGCCTAGAGGATACGCAGTATTTT.

This clone was counted a single time. The gene calls are TRBV3-1 (or the pseudogene TRBV3-2) and TRBJ2-5, with TRBD2 matching over 9 bases. Germline CDR1 LGHDT, CDR2 YNNKEL (reference sequence). The junction had 9 bases not matched to a gene; V was cut back by 1 base and J by 9 bases. The CDR3 totals 15 residues. The DNA of the CDR3 is TGTGCCAGCAGCCAAGCGAGCGGGGAGCGGGGGGCCCAGTACTTC. Protein sequence: CASSQASGERGAQYF.

This clone showed up just once. The chain joins TRBV3-1 (or the pseudogene TRBV3-2) to TRBJ1-4; 10 nucleotides agree with TRBD1. V lost 5 bases and J lost 12; bases outside the gene matches: 15. The CDR3 has 16 residues. Germline V lookup: CDR1 LGHDT, CDR2 YNNKEL (reference sequence). CDR3 DNA sequence: TGTGCCAGCAGCGGAGGGACAGGGGCCGGGGCGAGGGAACTGTTTTTT. Its protein product is CASSGGTGAGARELFF.

The genes are TRBV24-1 and TRBJ2-2, with TRBD2 as a possible D gene (7 bases). The CDR3 runs to 21 residues. Looked up from germline, CDR1 is KGHDR and CDR2 is SFDVKD. Trimming left V 4 bases short and J 2 bases short, with 28 bases between. CDR3 bases: TGTGCCACCAGTGACCCGGAGGGCGGGGGCCAGGGCCCTCTTAACACCGGGGAGCTGTTTTTT. Translating it yields CATSDPEGGGQGPLNTGELFF.

The rearrangement links TRBV3-1 (or the pseudogene TRBV3-2) to TRBJ2-2; perhaps TRBD2 as D (5 bases). This CDR3 region has 14 residues. Between the trimmed V and J ends, which lost 4 bases and 5 bases, there was a span of 11 bases. Germline CDR1 and CDR2: LGHDT and YNNKEL (reference sequence). CDR3 bases: TGTGCCAGCAGCCTCCCGTGGGAGACCGGGGAGCTGTTTTTT. Protein: CASSLPWETGELFF.

The rearrangement links TRBV4-1 to TRBJ1-6; D gene ambiguous. The V gene lost 0 bases and the J gene lost 10 bases, with 10 bases spanning the gap. The CDR3 runs 14 residues. From germline, CDR1 is MGHRA and CDR2 YSYEKL. The CDR3 coding sequence is TGCGCCAGCAGCCAAGAAGTCCGCGGCTCACCCCTCCACTTT. It translates to CASSQEVRGSPLHF.

This chain links TRBV12-3 or TRBV12-4 with TRBJ1-1; 8 bases agree with TRBD1. Trimming cost V 10 bases and J 4 bases; bases outside gene matches: 8. The CDR3 is made up of 13 amino acids. CDR3 protein: CATETGVRTEAFF. CDR3 sequence (DNA): TGTGCCACCGAGACAGGGGTTCGCACTGAAGCTTTCTTT.

The chain employs TRBV2 and TRBJ1-1, with 8 bases fitting TRBD1. Germline values: CDR1 SNHLY, CDR2 FYNNEI. The CDR3 is 14 residues long. The J segment lost 0 bases and the V segment lost 6 bases, leaving 3 bases of the junction unmatched. The CDR3 protein is CASSRQGMNTEAFF. For the CDR3, the DNA is TGTGCCAGCAGCCGACAGGGGATGAACACTGAAGCTTTCTTT.

The chain combines TRBV7-9 with TRBJ1-1, with a tentative D call TRBD1 (6 bases). Germline-derived CDR1 and CDR2 are SEHNR and FQNEAQ (reference sequence). This CDR3 is built from 13 residues. V lost 3 bases and J 6 bases, leaving 11 bases between the germline ends. CDR3 DNA sequence: TGTGCCAGCAGCTTGGCTGGGGGCGCTGAAGCTTTCTTT. Translated: CASSLAGGAEAFF.

The rearrangement joins TRBV18 to TRBJ1-1; maybe TRBD1 (6 bases). The V end lost 4 bases, the J end lost 2 bases, and 11 bases lay between the germline ends. Germline V lookup: CDR1 KGHSH, CDR2 LQKENI. This CDR3 region has 14 residues. CDR3 sequence (DNA): TGTGCCAGCTCACGAGGACAGCTCAACACTGAAGCTTTCTTT. This translates into CASSRGQLNTEAFF.

This clone was counted a few times. The chain employs TRBV19 and TRBJ1-5; D is perhaps TRBD1 (6 bases). With 10 bases removed from V and 7 bases from J, the gap between germline ends came to 20 bases. CDR1 and CDR2 from the germline V gene are LNHDA and SQIVND (reference sequence). The CDR3 is made up of 14 amino acids. The CDR3 DNA is TGTGCCACCCGGGACATTGGGCAGTTCCAGCCCCAGCATTTT. Encoded protein: CATRDIGQFQPQHF.

This sequence joins TRBV11-2 and TRBJ2-1, with TRBD2 identical over 7 bases. The CDR3 spans 15 residues. Unmatched junction bases numbered 7, after V lost 1 base and J lost 7 bases. CDR1 and CDR2 (germline): SGHAT, FQNNGV. The CDR3 DNA reads as TGTGCCAGCAGCTTAGTGGGGGGGTTAGGGAATGAGCAGTTCTTC. Residues: CASSLVGGLGNEQFF.

The rearrangement uses TRBV12-1 and TRBJ2-7; no check of the table's D call, TRBD2, against the DNA was made. TRBV12-1 is given as a pseudogene. The CDR3 length is 14 residues. The CDR3, as DNA: TGTGCCAGCAGCTTTGGCGGGATACCCTACGAGCAGTACTTC. Translated: CASSFGGIPYEQYF.

This clone was seen more than once but under ten times. V usage is TRBV7-9 and J usage is TRBJ1-3, with 7 positions matching TRBD1. V lost 0 bases to trimming and J lost 0 bases; unmatched junction nucleotides: 11. Germline V gene sequence: CDR1 SEHNR, CDR2 FQNEAQ (reference sequence). The CDR3 length is 19 residues. CDR3 DNA: TGTGCCAGCAGCTTAGCGGGCTACAGGGGAGGCCCCTCTGGAAACACCATATATTTT. Translation gives CASSLAGYRGGPSGNTIYF.